This T cell receptor beta chain was captured by sequencing in a study of blood T cells in healthy people across ages. Donors were healthy Caucasian individuals from Russia aged roughly 6 to 90. Trimming shortened V by 1 base and J by 7 bases, and 19 bases separated the two germline ends. CDR1 MNHNS and CDR2 SASEGT come from the germline V gene. There are 16 residues in the CDR3. A second about 6 to 12 cycle PCR used barcoded and J-beta primers. Each CDR3 protein is one row after TCRdb ran MiXCR on the 5' RACE reads. In the table there are hundreds of thousands of distinct CDR3 sequences, around 45% of which are singletons. This clonotype was seen ten or more times.

The chain couples TRBV6-1 to TRBJ1-2; D might be TRBD1 (5 bases). Sequenced material: blood. This TCR derives from a woman aged 60-75 years in good health. The CDR3 DNA sequence: TGTGCCAGCAGTGAAGTCCCCCACCAAGGGGTTAGTGGCTACACCTTC. This gives the protein CASSEVPHQGVSGYTF.